The 16 T cell receptor beta chains below all came from one sample that was sequenced in a study of blood T cells in healthy people across ages. A second roughly 6 to 12 cycle PCR used barcoded and J-beta primers. TCRdb itself ran the 5' RACE reads through MiXCR, one entry per CDR3 protein. The sample includes hundreds of thousands of distinct CDR3 sequences, over 45% seen only once; the top ten take 25% to 35%. Sequences were obtained from blood. The receptors originated from an older woman in good health.

Here the CDR3 reads CSVGGAVDSTDTQYF. CDR3 in DNA: TGCAGCGTTGGGGGGGCCGTGGATAGCACAGATACGCAGTATTTT. J is TRBJ2-3 and V is TRBV29-1; TRBD1 or TRBD2 may be the D gene (6 bases each). This CDR3 comprises 15 residues. With 4 bases removed from V and 0 bases from J, the gap between germline ends came to 14 bases. Looked up from germline, CDR1 is SQVTM and CDR2 is ANQGSEA.

This clonotype was seen a few times. The chain joins TRBV20-1 to TRBJ2-1; 7 positions match TRBD1. Trimming at V came to 0 bases and at J to 6 bases, leaving 11 bases not matched to a gene. There are 16 residues in the CDR3. The germline V gene has CDR1 DFQATT and CDR2 SNEGSKA (reference sequence). CDR3 amino acids: CSARERTGLFGNEQFF. CDR3 coding DNA: TGCAGTGCTAGAGAGAGGACAGGTCTCTTTGGCAATGAGCAGTTCTTC.

This clonotype came up a few times. The chain employs TRBV29-1 and TRBJ2-6; D is perhaps TRBD1 (6 bases). The germline gives CDR1 SQVTM, CDR2 ANQGSEA. This CDR3 has 14 amino acids. V lost 4 bases to trimming and J lost 3 bases, with 10 bases between them. CDR3 protein: CSVGGLGGANVLTF. CDR3 nucleotide sequence: TGCAGCGTTGGGGGGCTCGGTGGGGCCAACGTCCTGACTTTC.

This clonotype was seen once. The rearrangement uses TRBV11-2 and TRBJ2-5; D is uncertain. Trimming took off 1 base at V and 4 bases at J, with 13 bases between the two ends. CDR1 and CDR2 from the germline V gene are SGHAT and FQNNGV. This CDR3 region has 15 residues. The CDR3 reads CASSLGAREGETQYF. As DNA, the CDR3 is TGTGCCAGCAGCTTAGGGGCCAGAGAAGGAGAGACCCAGTACTTC.

As regards this clonotype: Germline is not matched at one junction end, which may reflect a read error. The rearrangement uses TRBV6-4 and TRBJ1-6, with a possible D match to TRBD1 (6 bases). The CDR3 runs to 14 residues. Germline CDR1 MRHNA, CDR2 SNTAGT. The CDR3: CASSEDSYNSPLHF. The DNA of the CDR3 is TGTGCCAGCAGTGAGGACAGTTATAATTCGCCCCTCCACTTT.

This chain links TRBV4-3 with TRBJ2-1; D could derive from TRBD1 or TRBD2 (5 bases each). Germline V gene lookup returns CDR1 LGHNA and CDR2 YSLEER. V was clipped by 0 bases and J by 4 bases, with 10 bases between them. This CDR3 has 15 residues. DNA for the CDR3: TGCGCCAGCAGCCAAGATTTCGGGGCATACAATGAGCAGTTCTTC. It codes for CASSQDFGAYNEQFF.

This clonotype turned up a few times. The chain links TRBV7-2 to TRBJ1-5, with a possible D match to TRBD1 (6 bases). The CDR3 contains 13 residues. The germline CDR1 and CDR2 sequences are SGHTA and FQGNSA. V dropped 5 bases and J dropped 5 bases, with 10 bases sitting between them. CDR3 DNA sequence: TGTGCCAGCAGCGATGGGGGCTATCAGCCCCAGCATTTT. Its protein is CASSDGGYQPQHF.

In the case of this clonotype: One junction end does not reproduce the germline sequence, and a read error may be involved. The chain recombines TRBV20-1 with TRBJ2-1; 7 bases fit TRBD1. CDR3 size: 12 residues. CDR1 is DFQATT, CDR2 SNEGSKA, per germline (reference sequence). Here the CDR3 reads CSARGRRNEQFF. The DNA of the CDR3 is TGCAGCGCTAGGGGGCGGAGGAATGAGCAGTTCTTC.

The rearrangement links TRBV20-1 to TRBJ2-1, with 11 positions matching TRBD1. CDR1 DFQATT and CDR2 SNEGSKA come from the germline V gene (reference sequence). V lost 1 base, J lost 0 bases, and 2 bases stayed unmatched. The CDR3 has 16 amino acids. CDR3 sequence: CSARGTGGDSYNEQFF. The CDR3 DNA sequence: TGCAGTGCTAGAGGGACAGGGGGCGACTCCTACAATGAGCAGTTCTTC.

This clonotype was detected many times. V and J are TRBV12-3 or TRBV12-4 and TRBJ1-3; the match to TRBD1 covers 7 bases. The CDR3 is made up of 14 amino acids. The V segment lost 7 bases and the J segment 4 bases; nucleotides outside the gene matches: 7. In DNA, the CDR3 is TGTGCCAGCAAAGTGGGACAGACAGGAAACACCATATATTTT. The encoded protein is CASKVGQTGNTIYF.

The chain recombines TRBV6-2 or TRBV6-3 with TRBJ2-7; D is uncertain. This CDR3 is built from 16 residues. V was shortened by 2 bases and J by 1 base, with 15 bases between the two germline ends. The germline V gene encodes CDR1 MNHEY and CDR2 SVGEGT. The CDR3 reads CASSYNRKYLSYEQYF. CDR3 DNA: TGTGCCAGCAGTTACAATCGGAAATACCTGTCCTACGAGCAGTACTTC.

On this clonotype: Lacking the conserved final phenylalanine or tryptophan, this CDR3 likely reflects a read error. The rearrangement uses TRBV30 and TRBJ2-7, with TRBD1 identical over 10 bases. V gave up 0 bases and J gave up 2 bases; unmatched junction bases: 10. The germline V gene encodes CDR1 GTSNPN and CDR2 SVGIG (reference sequence). This CDR3 is 17 amino acids long. The CDR3 region is CAWSVIRGTGVTYEQYY. For the CDR3, the DNA is TGTGCCTGGAGTGTAATACGTGGGACAGGGGTTACCTACGAGCAGTACTAC.

This clonotype has just one count. The V gene is TRBV10-3, the J gene TRBJ2-5; 9 nucleotides align to TRBD1. J lost 11 bases, V lost 3 bases, and 10 bases had no gene match. The V gene's germline CDR1 is ENHRY and CDR2 SYGVKD. CDR3 length: 14 residues. For the CDR3, the DNA is TGTGCCATCAGTGAACGGGACAGGGTTGGTGGGCAGTACTTC. Translating gives CAISERDRVGGQYF.

This chain links TRBV20-1 with TRBJ2-2; no clear D gene. V was trimmed by 3 bases and J by 6 bases, leaving 8 bases between them. The CDR3 contains 12 residues. Per the germline V gene, CDR1 is DFQATT and CDR2 is SNEGSKA (reference sequence). DNA for the CDR3: TGCAGTGCTAGTGTGCTGGCCGGGGAGCTGTTTTTT. The encoded protein is CSASVLAGELFF.

The CDR3 region has the DNA TGTGCCAGCAGCTTAGCGGTAACCGGCTCGCGAGTCGAGCCCCAGCATTTT. Translating it yields CASSLAVTGSRVEPQHF. This chain links TRBV7-9 with TRBJ1-5; D remains unclear. CDR3 length: 17 residues. Germline-derived CDR1 and CDR2 are SEHNR and FQNEAQ (reference sequence). The V gene lost 0 bases and the J gene lost 8 bases, with 20 bases spanning the gap.

The genes are TRBV5-8 and TRBJ2-1, with 9 positions matching TRBD1. Unmatched junction bases numbered 11, after V lost 4 bases and J lost 3 bases. Per germline, CDR1 SGHTS and CDR2 YDEGEE. There are 17 residues in the CDR3. CDR3 region: CASSAGTGYGFYNEQFF. The CDR3 coding sequence is TGTGCCAGCAGCGCCGGGACAGGGTATGGATTCTACAATGAGCAGTTCTTC. Looking up the rest from reference TRBV5-8 and TRBJ2-1 gives the full variable domain: EAGVTQSPTHLIKTRGQQATLRCSPISGHTSVYWYQQALGLGLQFLLWYDEGEERNRGNFPPRFSGRQFPNYSSELNVNALELEDSALYLCASSAGTGYGFYNEQFFGPGTRLTVL.